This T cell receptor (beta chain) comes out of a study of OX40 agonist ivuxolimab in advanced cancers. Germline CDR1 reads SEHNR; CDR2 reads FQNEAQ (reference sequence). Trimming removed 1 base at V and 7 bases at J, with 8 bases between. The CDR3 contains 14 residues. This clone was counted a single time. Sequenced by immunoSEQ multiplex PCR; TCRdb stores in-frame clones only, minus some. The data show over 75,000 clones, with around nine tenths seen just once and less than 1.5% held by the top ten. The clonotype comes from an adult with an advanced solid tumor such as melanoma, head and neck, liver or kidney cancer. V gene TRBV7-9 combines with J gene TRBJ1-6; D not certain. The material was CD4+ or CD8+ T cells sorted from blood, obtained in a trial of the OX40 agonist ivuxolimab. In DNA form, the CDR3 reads TGTGCCAGCAGCTTAGAAAAGGCCAATTCACCCCTCCACTTT. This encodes CASSLEKANSPLHF.